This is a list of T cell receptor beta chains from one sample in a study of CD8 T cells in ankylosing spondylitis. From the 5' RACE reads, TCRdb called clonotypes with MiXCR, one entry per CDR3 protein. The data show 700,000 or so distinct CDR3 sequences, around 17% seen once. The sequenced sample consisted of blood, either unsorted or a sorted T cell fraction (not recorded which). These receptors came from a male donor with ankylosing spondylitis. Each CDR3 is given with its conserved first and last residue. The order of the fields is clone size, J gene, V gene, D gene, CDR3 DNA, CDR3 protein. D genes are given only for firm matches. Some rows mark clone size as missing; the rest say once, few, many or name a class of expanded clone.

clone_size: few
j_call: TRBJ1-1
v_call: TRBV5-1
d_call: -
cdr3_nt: TGCGCCAGCAGACCCACACTAGTGAACACTGAAGCTTTCTTT
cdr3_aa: CASRPTLVNTEAFF

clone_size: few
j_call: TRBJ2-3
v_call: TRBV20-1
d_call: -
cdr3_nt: TGCAGTGCTAGAGATCGCCTAGGTAGGGCAGATACGCAGTATTTT
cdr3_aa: CSARDRLGRADTQYF

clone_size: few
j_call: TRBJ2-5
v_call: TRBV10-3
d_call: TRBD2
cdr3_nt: TGTGCCATCAGTGAGTCGACTAGCGCAGAGACCCAGTACTTC
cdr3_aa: CAISESTSAETQYF

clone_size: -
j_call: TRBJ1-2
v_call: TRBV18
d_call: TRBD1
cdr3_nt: TGTGCCAGCTCACAAGACAGGGCGGGTATGGACTATGGCTACACCTTC
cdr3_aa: CASSQDRAGMDYGYTF

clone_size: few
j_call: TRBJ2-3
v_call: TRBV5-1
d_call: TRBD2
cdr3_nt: TGCGCCAGCAGCTTCACCCCAGGACTAGCGGGAGAAGATACGCAGTATTTT
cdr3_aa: CASSFTPGLAGEDTQYF

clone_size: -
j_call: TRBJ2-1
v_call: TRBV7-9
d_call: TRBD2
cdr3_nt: TGTGCCAGCAGCTTAGAGTGGGGGGGTAAAAATGAGCAGTTCTTC
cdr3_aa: CASSLEWGGKNEQFF

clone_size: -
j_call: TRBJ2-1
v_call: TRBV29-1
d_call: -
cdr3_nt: TGCAGCGTTGGGAACTCGGGTGAGCAGTTCTTC
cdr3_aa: CSVGNSGEQFF

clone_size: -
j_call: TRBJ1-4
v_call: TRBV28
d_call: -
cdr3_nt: TGTGCCAGCAGTTTCCGGGGCATAGCCTACGGTGAAAAACTGTTTTTT
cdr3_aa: CASSFRGIAYGEKLFF

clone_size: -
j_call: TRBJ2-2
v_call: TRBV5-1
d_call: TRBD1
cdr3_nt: TGCGCCAGCAGCTTGTTAGGACAGGGGTCCACCGGGGAGCTGTTTTTT
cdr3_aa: CASSLLGQGSTGELFF

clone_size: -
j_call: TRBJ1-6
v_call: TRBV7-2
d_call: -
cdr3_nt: TGTGCCAGCAGCCGTGGGGGAAGCTCCTATAATTCACCCCTCCACTTT
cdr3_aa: CASSRGGSSYNSPLHF

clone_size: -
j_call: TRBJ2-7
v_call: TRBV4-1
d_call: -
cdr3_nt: TGCGCCAGCAGCCAACCAGATCACGAGCAGTACTTC
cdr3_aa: CASSQPDHEQYF

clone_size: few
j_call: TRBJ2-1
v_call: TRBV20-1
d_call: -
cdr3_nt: TGCAGTGCTAGAGATGGGGCGAATCCATACAATGAGCAGTTCTTC
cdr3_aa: CSARDGANPYNEQFF

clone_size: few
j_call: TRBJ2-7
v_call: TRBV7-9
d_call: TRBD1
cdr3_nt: TGTGCCAGCAGCTTGGGGACAGGAGTAACTCAGTACTTC
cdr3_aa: CASSLGTGVTQYF

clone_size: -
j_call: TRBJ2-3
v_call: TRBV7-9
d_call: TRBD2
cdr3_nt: TGTGCCAGCAGCTTATCTAGCGGGCCAGATACGCAGTATTTT
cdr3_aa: CASSLSSGPDTQYF

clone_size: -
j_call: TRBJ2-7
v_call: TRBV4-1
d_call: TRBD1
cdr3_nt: TGCGCCAGCAGCCAAGATTCAGGCGGACAGGGGGCTTACGAGCAGTACTTC
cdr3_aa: CASSQDSGGQGAYEQYF

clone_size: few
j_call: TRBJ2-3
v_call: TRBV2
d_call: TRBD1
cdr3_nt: TGTGCCAGCAGCGCCATTGGGGGACAGGGGGCAGATACGCAGTATTTT
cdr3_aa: CASSAIGGQGADTQYF

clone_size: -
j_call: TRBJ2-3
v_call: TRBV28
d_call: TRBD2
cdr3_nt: TGTGCCAGCCCTCTAGCGGGGGTCGCAGATACGCAGTATTTT
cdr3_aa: CASPLAGVADTQYF

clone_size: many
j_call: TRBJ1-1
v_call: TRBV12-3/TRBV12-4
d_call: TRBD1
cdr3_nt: TGTGCCAGCAGTCCGGGGACAGGGAGATGGAACACTGAAGCTTTCTTT
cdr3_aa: CASSPGTGRWNTEAFF

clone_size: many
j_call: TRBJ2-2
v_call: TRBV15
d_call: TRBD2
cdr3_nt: TGTGCCACCAGCAGTTTAGCGGGAAACACCGGGGAGCTGTTTTTT
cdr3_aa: CATSSLAGNTGELFF

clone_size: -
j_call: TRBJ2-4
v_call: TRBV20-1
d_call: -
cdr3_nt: TGCAGTGCCGAGGGACTAGCCAAAAACATTCAGTACTTC
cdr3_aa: CSAEGLAKNIQYF

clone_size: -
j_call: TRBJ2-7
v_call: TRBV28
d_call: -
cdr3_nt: TGTGCCAGCAGGTCCGGGGCCTACGAGCAGTACTTC
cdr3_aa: CASRSGAYEQYF

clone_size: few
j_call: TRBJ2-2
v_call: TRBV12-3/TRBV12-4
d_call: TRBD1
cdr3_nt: TGTGCCAGCAGTTCGTGGACAGGGGCCACCGGGGAGCTGTTTTTT
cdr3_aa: CASSSWTGATGELFF

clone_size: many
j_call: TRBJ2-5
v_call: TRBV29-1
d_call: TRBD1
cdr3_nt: TGCAGCGTTGAAAGTTGGCTCCTCCGGGACAGCGAGACCCAGTACTTC
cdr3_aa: CSVESWLLRDSETQYF

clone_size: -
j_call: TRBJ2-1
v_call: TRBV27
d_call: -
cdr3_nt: TGTGCCAGCAGTTTCGGTCTAGCCTACAATGAGCAGTTCTTC
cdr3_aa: CASSFGLAYNEQFF

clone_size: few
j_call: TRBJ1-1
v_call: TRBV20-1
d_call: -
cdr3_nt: TGCAGTGCTAGAAAAACGGAGAACACTGAAGCTTTCTTT
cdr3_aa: CSARKTENTEAFF

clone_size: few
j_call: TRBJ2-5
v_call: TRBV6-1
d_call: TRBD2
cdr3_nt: TGTGCCAGCAGTGAAGGGCCAGCGGGGCAACAAGAGACCCAGTACTTC
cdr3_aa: CASSEGPAGQQETQYF

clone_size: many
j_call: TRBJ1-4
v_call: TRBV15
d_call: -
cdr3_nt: TGTGCCACCAGCAGAGTCCCAAGTGAAAAACTGTTTTTT
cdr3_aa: CATSRVPSEKLFF

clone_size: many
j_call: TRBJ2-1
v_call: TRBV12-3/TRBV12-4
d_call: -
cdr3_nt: TGTGCCAGCAGTTTCGATCGCGGACTCACCTACAATGAGCAGTTCTTC
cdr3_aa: CASSFDRGLTYNEQFF

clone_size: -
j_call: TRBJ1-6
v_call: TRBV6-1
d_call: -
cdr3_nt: TGTGCCAGCCAAGGGGAGCTTGGTAATTCACCCCTCCACTTT
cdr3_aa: CASQGELGNSPLHF

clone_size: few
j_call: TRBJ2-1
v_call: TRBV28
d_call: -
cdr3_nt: TGTGCCAGCAGTCCCGCGGGTGAGGGACGGAATGAGCAGTTCTTC
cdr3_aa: CASSPAGEGRNEQFF

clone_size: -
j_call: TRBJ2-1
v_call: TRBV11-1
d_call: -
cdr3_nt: TGTGCCAGCAGCTTAGTCTGGGGGGGGGCGAGCTCCTACAATGAGCAGTTCTTC
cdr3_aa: CASSLVWGGASSYNEQFF

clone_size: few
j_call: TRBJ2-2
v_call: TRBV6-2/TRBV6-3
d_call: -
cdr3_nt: TGTGCCAGCACCATAAACGGGGAGCTGTTTTTT
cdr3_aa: CASTINGELFF

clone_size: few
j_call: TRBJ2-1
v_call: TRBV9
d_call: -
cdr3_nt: TGTGCCAGCAGCCCCTACGTAGGGGCTTCCTACAATGAGCAGTTCTTC
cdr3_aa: CASSPYVGASYNEQFF

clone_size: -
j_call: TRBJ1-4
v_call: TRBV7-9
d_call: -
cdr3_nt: TGTGCCAGCAGCTTAGGAGGGAAGACTAATGAAAAACTGTTTTTT
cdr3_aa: CASSLGGKTNEKLFF

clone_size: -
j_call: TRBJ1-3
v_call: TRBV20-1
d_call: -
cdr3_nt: TGCAGTGCTAGACCACGTGGGATTAGCTCTGGAAACACCATATATTTT
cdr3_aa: CSARPRGISSGNTIYF

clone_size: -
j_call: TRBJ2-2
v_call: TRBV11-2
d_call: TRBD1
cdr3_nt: TGTGCCAGCAGCCCCTGGACAGGGGTTACCGGGGAGCTGTTTTTT
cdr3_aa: CASSPWTGVTGELFF

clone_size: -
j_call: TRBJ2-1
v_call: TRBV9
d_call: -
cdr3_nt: TGTGCCAGCAGCCCCCTCGATACTTACAATGAGCAGTTCTTC
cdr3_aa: CASSPLDTYNEQFF

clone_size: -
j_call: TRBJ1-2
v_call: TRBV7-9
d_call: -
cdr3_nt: TGTGCCAGCAGCTCCGGGTCCTCAGTGAACTATGGCTACACCTTC
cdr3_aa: CASSSGSSVNYGYTF

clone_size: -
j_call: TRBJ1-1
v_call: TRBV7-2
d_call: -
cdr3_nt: TGTGCCAGCAGAGTTAGGCCGGGAGACACTGAAGCTTTCTTT
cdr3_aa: CASRVRPGDTEAFF

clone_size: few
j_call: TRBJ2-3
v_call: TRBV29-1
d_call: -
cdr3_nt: TGCAGCGTTTTGGGGGATCGGAGCACAGATACGCAGTATTTT
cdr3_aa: CSVLGDRSTDTQYF

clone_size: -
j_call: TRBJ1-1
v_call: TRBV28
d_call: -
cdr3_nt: TGTGCCAGCAGTTTAGGGGGGTATGGCTACACTGAAGCTTTCTTT
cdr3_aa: CASSLGGYGYTEAFF

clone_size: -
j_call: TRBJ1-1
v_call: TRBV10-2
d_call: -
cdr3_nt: TGCGCCACCTCCGAGGGGCACGAAGCTTTCTTT
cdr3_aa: CATSEGHEAFF

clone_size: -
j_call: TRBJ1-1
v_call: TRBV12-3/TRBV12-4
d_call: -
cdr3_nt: TGTGCCAGCAGTTTGTACAGCATTAACACTGAAGCTTTCTTT
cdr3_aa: CASSLYSINTEAFF

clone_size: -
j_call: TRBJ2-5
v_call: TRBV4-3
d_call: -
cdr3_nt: TGCGCCAGCAGCCAAGGGCTCCAAGGTGGACAAGAGACCCAGTACTTC
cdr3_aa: CASSQGLQGGQETQYF

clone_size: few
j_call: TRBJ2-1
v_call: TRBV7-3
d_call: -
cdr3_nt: TGTGCCAGCAGCTTAAGGGGTTGGGGTGATGTTCGCCATGAGCAGTTCTTC
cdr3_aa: CASSLRGWGDVRHEQFF

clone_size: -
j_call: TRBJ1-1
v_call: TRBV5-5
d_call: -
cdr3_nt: TGTGCCAGCAGCTTGGACCCCCTTTCGAAAGCTTTCTTT
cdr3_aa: CASSLDPLSKAFF

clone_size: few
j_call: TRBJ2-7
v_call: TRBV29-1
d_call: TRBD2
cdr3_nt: TGCAGCGTGCGGACTAGCGGGAACGTCTACGAGCAGTACTTC
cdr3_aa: CSVRTSGNVYEQYF

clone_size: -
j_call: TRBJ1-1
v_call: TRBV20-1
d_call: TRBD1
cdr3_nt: TGCAGGGGTCCGGCCGGGACAGCGAACACTGAAGCTTTCTTT
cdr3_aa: CRGPAGTANTEAFF

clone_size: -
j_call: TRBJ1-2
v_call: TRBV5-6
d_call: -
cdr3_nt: TGTGCCAGCAGCTCGAGTCACTATGGCTACACCTTC
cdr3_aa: CASSSSHYGYTF

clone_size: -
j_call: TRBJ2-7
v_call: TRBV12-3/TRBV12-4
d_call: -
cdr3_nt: TGTGCCAGCAGTCCATCCTTTCCAAGGGAGATCGAGCAGTACTTC
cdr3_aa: CASSPSFPREIEQYF

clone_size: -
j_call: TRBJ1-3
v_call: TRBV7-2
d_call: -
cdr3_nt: TGTGCCAGCAGCTTCTTCGCGGGGGGCTCTGGAAACACCATATATTTT
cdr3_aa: CASSFFAGGSGNTIYF

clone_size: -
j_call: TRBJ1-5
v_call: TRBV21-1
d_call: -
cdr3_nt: TGTGCCAGCAGCAAAGCGAACGACAGCAATCAGCCCCAGCATTTT
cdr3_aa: CASSKANDSNQPQHF

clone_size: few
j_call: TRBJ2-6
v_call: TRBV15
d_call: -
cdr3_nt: TGTGCCACCAGCAGGAGCGGAGGCTCTGGGGCCAACGTCCTGACTTTC
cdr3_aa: CATSRSGGSGANVLTF

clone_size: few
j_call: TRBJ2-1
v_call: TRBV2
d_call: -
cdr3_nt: TGTGCCAGCAGTCTCACATCCTGGAGGAATGAGCAGTTCTTC
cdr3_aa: CASSLTSWRNEQFF

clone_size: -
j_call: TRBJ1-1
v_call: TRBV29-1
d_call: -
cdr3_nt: TGCAGCGTGACGGAGGATCTGAACACTGAAGCTTTCTTT
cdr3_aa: CSVTEDLNTEAFF

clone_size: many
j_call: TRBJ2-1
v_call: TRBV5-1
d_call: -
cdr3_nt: TGCGCCAGCAGCTTGAGGGATGGCTACAATGAGCAGTTCTTC
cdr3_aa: CASSLRDGYNEQFF

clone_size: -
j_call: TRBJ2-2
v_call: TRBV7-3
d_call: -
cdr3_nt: TGTGCCAGCAGCTTATTCGGGATGAACACCGGGGAGCTGTTTTTT
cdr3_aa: CASSLFGMNTGELFF